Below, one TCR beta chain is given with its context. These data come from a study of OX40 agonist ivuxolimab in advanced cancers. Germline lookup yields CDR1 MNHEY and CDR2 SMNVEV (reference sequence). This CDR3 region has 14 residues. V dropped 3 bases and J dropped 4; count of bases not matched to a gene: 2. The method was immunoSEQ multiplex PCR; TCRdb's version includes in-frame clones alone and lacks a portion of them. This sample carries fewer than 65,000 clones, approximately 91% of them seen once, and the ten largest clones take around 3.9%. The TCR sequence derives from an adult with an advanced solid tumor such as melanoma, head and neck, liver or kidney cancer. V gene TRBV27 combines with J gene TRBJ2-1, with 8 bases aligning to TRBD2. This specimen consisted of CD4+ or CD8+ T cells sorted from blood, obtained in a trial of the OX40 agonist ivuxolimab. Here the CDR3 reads CASSFGGAYNEQFF. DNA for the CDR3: TGTGCCAGCAGTTTCGGGGGGGCTTACAATGAGCAGTTCTTC.